The T cell receptor (beta chain) under discussion was sequenced for a study of cytomegalovirus exposure and HLA in healthy donors. Study-wide points: Across donors, most TCRs were seen rarely, yet some public ones were widespread. V- and J-gene trimming of TCR beta was linked (in a later analysis) to a missense DCLRE1C variant.

13 Jbeta primers and 60 Vbeta primers were used for the PCR. The protocol was immunoSEQ multiplex PCR, while the TCRdb copy is restricted to in-frame clones and leaves out a portion. The sample contains about 160,000 clones, approximately 85% of which appear only once. The CDR3 is 14 amino acids. V gave up 1 base and J gave up 5 bases; unmatched junction bases: 4. CDR1 KGHSH and CDR2 LQKENI come from the germline V gene. With respect to this clone: As yet, its antigen is unknown.

Though probably carrying unrecorded immune exposures, donors were nominally healthy at sampling. Sample: PBMCs. The genes are TRBV18 and TRBJ1-2; 7 nucleotides align to TRBD1. This clonotype originated in a man aged 18 to 29 in good health and CMV-seropositive. This CDR3 reads CASSPLDRDYGYTF. For the CDR3, the DNA is TGTGCCAGCTCACCACTAGACAGGGATTATGGCTACACCTTC. The full variable domain, rest sourced from reference TRBV18 and TRBJ1-2, is NAGVMQNPRHLVRRRGQEARLRCSPMKGHSHVYWYRQLPEEGLKFMVYLQKENIIDESGMPKERFSAEFPKEGPSILRIQQVVRGDSAAYFCASSPLDRDYGYTFGSGTRLTVV.